This T cell receptor beta chain was obtained from a study of blood T cell repertoires in COVID-19. Notes on this clone: Other DNA sequences in this sample translate to the same CDR3.

The CDR3 contains 13 residues. The table came from immunoSEQ multiplex PCR; TCRdb's copy has only in-frame clones and leaves some out. The sample has about 230,000 clones, roughly 80% seen once. This TCR came from a woman in her seventies with active or convalescent COVID-19. The chain recombines TRBV12-3 or TRBV12-4 with TRBJ2-1; 8 nucleotides align to TRBD1. Source material: peripheral blood. CDR3 in DNA: TGTTCATTAGGACAGGGAGTAGACAATGAGCAGTTCTTC. It yields the protein CSLGQGVDNEQFF.